This TCR beta chain was documented in a study of cytomegalovirus exposure and HLA in healthy donors. In germline, CDR1 is SGHRS, CDR2 YFSETQ. This CDR3 spans 15 amino acids. The ends were cut back, 4 bases at V and 4 bases at J, with 16 bases in the middle. Clones were sequenced by immunoSEQ multiplex PCR, and TCRdb holds only the in-frame ones, with some missing. Counted here are 85,000 to 120,000 clones, about 94% occurring once; the ten biggest clones make up around 0.85%. This chain links TRBV5-1 with TRBJ2-3, with D possibly matching TRBD2 (6 bases). Source material: PBMCs. The TCR comes from a young woman in good health and CMV-seronegative. The CDR3 protein is CASSPPGGGADTQYF. DNA for the CDR3: TGCGCCAGCAGCCCCCCCGGGGGTGGGGCAGATACGCAGTATTTT.